This is a list of T cell receptor beta chains from one sample in a study of lymphopenia after photon versus proton radiotherapy. Libraries were prepared by immunoSEQ multiplex PCR; TCRdb keeps only in-frame clonotypes and omits some of them. The data hold 160,000 or so clones, with 80% to 90% observed a single time. The sample in question was peripheral blood, obtained from a patient treated with photon-based radiotherapy. The receptors were sampled from a man aged 50 to 60 with gastric cancer. The CDR3 runs from the conserved cysteine through the conserved F or W. The D gene is left open where the match is weak. Expanded clones get a size class; other rows say once, few or many, or leave the size out.

NA,NA,TRBV23-1,TRBJ2-3,CASGKGDGTDTQYF,TGCGCCAGCGGGAAGGGGGATGGCACAGATACGCAGTATTTT
TRBD2,NA,TRBV11-2,TRBJ2-2,CASSLRGASGQNTGELFF,TGTGCCAGCAGCTTAAGAGGGGCTAGCGGGCAAAACACCGGGGAGCTGTTTTTT
NA,NA,TRBV30,TRBJ1-1,CAWSAPLRRSPEAFF,TGTGCCTGGAGTGCTCCCCTCCGTCGATCACCCGAAGCTTTCTTT
NA,NA,TRBV7-8,TRBJ1-5,CASSLMDQPQHF,TGTGCCAGCAGCTTAATGGATCAGCCCCAGCATTTT
NA,NA,TRBV27,TRBJ1-1,CASSPSRHRNTEAFF,TGTGCCAGCAGTCCAAGTCGGCACCGGAACACTGAAGCTTTCTTT
NA,NA,TRBV11-2,TRBJ1-3,CASSPSGTVSGNTIYF,TGTGCCAGCAGCCCCTCCGGGACGGTCTCTGGAAACACCATATATTTT
NA,NA,TRBV7-2,TRBJ1-2,CASSLSQTVRGYTF,TGTGCCAGCAGCTTAAGTCAGACCGTCCGGGGCTACACCTTC
NA,NA,TRBV5-1,TRBJ1-1,CASSLEGLRNTEAFF,TGCGCCAGCAGCTTGGAGGGGTTGAGGAACACTGAAGCTTTCTTT
NA,NA,TRBV18,TRBJ2-3,CASSLGLGTDTQYF,TGTGCCAGCTCACTAGGACTCGGGACAGATACGCAGTATTTT
NA,few,TRBV5-5,TRBJ2-3,CASSRTDLGDTQYF,TGTGCCAGCAGCCGGACCGACCTAGGAGATACGCAGTATTTT
TRBD1,NA,TRBV29-1,TRBJ1-2,CSAGTEGYTF,TGCAGCGCCGGGACAGAGGGCTACACCTTC
TRBD2,NA,TRBV27,TRBJ2-1,CASSLPGTSADEQFF,TGTGCCAGCAGTTTACCCGGGACTAGCGCCGATGAGCAGTTCTTC
TRBD1,once,TRBV7-2,TRBJ1-5,CASSTQGASNQPQHF,TGTGCCAGCAGCACCCAGGGGGCTAGCAATCAGCCCCAGCATTTT
NA,NA,TRBV18,TRBJ2-1,CASSPRSGFEQFF,TGTGCCAGCTCACCACGGTCAGGGTTTGAGCAGTTCTTC
NA,NA,TRBV6-5,TRBJ2-5,CASTYTGQRQETQYF,TGTGCCAGCACCTATACAGGGCAGAGACAAGAGACCCAGTACTTC
NA,NA,TRBV28,TRBJ2-3,CASSLPGGTDTQYF,TGTGCCAGCAGTCTGCCGGGGGGCACAGATACGCAGTATTTT
TRBD1,NA,TRBV4-1,TRBJ1-3,CASSPPTAPQGEPGNTIYF,TGCGCCAGCAGCCCACCAACGGCCCCACAGGGGGAACCTGGAAACACCATATATTTT
NA,NA,TRBV27,TRBJ2-7,CASSSLLAFKGEQYF,TGTGCCAGCAGTTCCTTACTAGCTTTCAAGGGTGAGCAGTACTTC
TRBD2,NA,TRBV2,TRBJ2-3,CASSRRVVLAATDTQYF,TGTGCCAGCAGTCGGAGGGTTGTGCTAGCGGCCACAGATACGCAGTATTTT
NA,few,TRBV7-2,TRBJ2-1,CASSPSQVQFF,TGTGCCAGCAGCCCGTCCCAGGTGCAGTTCTTC
NA,NA,TRBV12-2,TRBJ2-1,CATKRSSYNEQFF,TGTGCAACAAAGCGAAGCTCCTACAATGAGCAGTTCTTC
TRBD1,once,TRBV10-3,TRBJ2-5,CAINPGTGGYETQYF,TGTGCCATCAACCCCGGGACAGGGGGCTATGAGACCCAGTACTTC
TRBD1,NA,TRBV19,TRBJ1-1,CASSTPGQVNTEAFF,TGTGCCAGTAGTACCCCGGGACAGGTGAACACTGAAGCTTTCTTT
NA,NA,TRBV6-6,TRBJ1-1,CASTRPGGGTEAFF,TGTGCCAGCACCCGCCCTGGAGGGGGCACTGAAGCTTTCTTT
NA,NA,TRBV6-5,TRBJ1-1,CASTKGGNLEAFF,TGTGCCAGCACCAAAGGGGGAAACCTTGAAGCTTTCTTT
TRBD1,NA,TRBV25-1,TRBJ2-5,CASRRTGSEVAQYF,TGTGCCAGCCGCAGGACAGGTTCGGAGGTGGCCCAGTACTTC
TRBD2,NA,TRBV10-3,TRBJ2-1,CAGREGPFGNEQFF,TGTGCGGGACGGGAGGGCCCGTTTGGGAATGAGCAGTTCTTC
NA,NA,TRBV7-7,TRBJ2-5,CASSLDLLKTQYF,TGTGCCAGCAGCTTAGATCTACTAAAGACCCAGTACTTC
NA,NA,TRBV7-6,TRBJ2-5,CASSPGAQETQYF,TGTGCCAGCAGCCCCGGGGCCCAAGAGACCCAGTACTTC
TRBD2,NA,TRBV5-4,TRBJ2-1,CASSFGGRGRNEQFF,TGTGCCAGCAGCTTCGGCGGGAGGGGGAGGAATGAGCAGTTCTTC
NA,NA,TRBV27,TRBJ2-7,CASSWAGAYEQYF,TGTGCCAGCAGTTGGGCAGGGGCCTACGAGCAGTACTTC
NA,NA,TRBV28,TRBJ1-2,CASSFRSPGQGNYGYTF,TGTGCCAGCAGTTTCCGTTCACCCGGGCAGGGGAACTATGGCTACACCTTC
NA,once,TRBV5-4,TRBJ2-7,CASSPWRGAAYEQYF,TGTGCCAGCAGCCCGTGGAGGGGGGCGGCTTACGAGCAGTACTTC
NA,NA,TRBV15,TRBJ1-1,CATSIDNTEAFF,TGTGCCACCAGCATTGACAACACTGAAGCTTTCTTT
NA,NA,TRBV2,TRBJ2-2,CASRQDTGELFF,TGTGCCAGCAGACAGGACACCGGGGAGCTGTTTTTT
TRBD1,once,TRBV9,TRBJ2-2,CASSPPRGTAVTGELFF,TGTGCCAGCAGCCCGCCCAGAGGGACAGCAGTGACCGGGGAGCTGTTTTTT
TRBD2,NA,TRBV6-4,TRBJ2-3,CASSPGLARTDTQYF,TGTGCCAGCAGCCCTGGACTAGCCCGGACAGATACGCAGTATTTT
NA,NA,TRBV25-1,TRBJ1-1,CASSRWDEAFF,TGTGCCAGCAGTCGTTGGGATGAAGCTTTCTTT
NA,NA,TRBV2,TRBJ2-5,CASKTGLRETQYF,TGTGCCAGCAAGACAGGACTCCGGGAGACCCAGTACTTC
TRBD1,NA,TRBV9,TRBJ1-1,CASSVVDRVATEAFF,TGTGCCAGCAGCGTAGTGGACAGGGTGGCCACTGAAGCTTTCTTT
TRBD2,NA,TRBV5-1,TRBJ2-2,CASSRDGAGDGELFF,TGCGCCAGCAGCCGGGATGGGGCGGGAGACGGGGAGCTGTTTTTT
NA,NA,TRBV7-8,TRBJ1-2,CASSDRRRASGYTF,TGTGCCAGCAGCGATCGCCGTAGGGCGAGTGGCTACACCTTC
TRBD1,NA,TRBV9,TRBJ2-7,CASSVGYRGHEQYF,TGTGCCAGCAGCGTAGGGTACAGGGGGCACGAGCAGTACTTC
TRBD2,many,TRBV2,TRBJ2-7,CASRLAGAYEQYF,TGTGCCAGCAGACTAGCGGGAGCGTACGAGCAGTACTTC
TRBD1,NA,TRBV30,TRBJ2-2,CAWSGIGTGGSGELFF,TGTGCCTGGAGTGGAATCGGGACAGGGGGCTCCGGGGAGCTGTTTTTT
TRBD2,NA,TRBV7-2,TRBJ2-7,CASSFIAGGGYEQYF,TGTGCCAGCAGCTTCATAGCGGGAGGGGGTTACGAGCAGTACTTC
NA,NA,TRBV27,TRBJ2-2,CASSPTGRGELFF,TGTGCCAGCAGTCCGACGGGGCGCGGGGAGCTGTTTTTT
NA,NA,TRBV21-1,TRBJ1-4,CASSKGEASHGEKLFF,TGTGCCAGCAGCAAAGGGGAGGCATCACATGGGGAAAAACTGTTTTTT
NA,NA,TRBV14,TRBJ2-2,CASSPRSGGVNTGELFF,TGTGCCAGCAGCCCCCGATCGGGGGGCGTTAACACCGGGGAGCTGTTTTTT
NA,NA,TRBV2,TRBJ2-1,CASSEEGGRIGNEQFF,TGTGCCAGCAGTGAAGAAGGTGGGAGGATAGGCAATGAGCAGTTCTTC
TRBD1,NA,TRBV7-9,TRBJ2-7,CASSQLGQGYEQYF,TGTGCCAGCAGCCAGCTGGGACAGGGCTACGAGCAGTACTTC
TRBD1,NA,TRBV5-4,TRBJ2-7,CASSLRQGAGEQYF,TGTGCCAGCAGCTTGAGACAGGGGGCTGGGGAGCAGTACTTC
TRBD1,NA,TRBV4-3,TRBJ1-2,CASSPNSGQINYGYTF,TGCGCCAGCAGCCCGAATTCGGGACAGATCAACTATGGCTACACCTTC
TRBD1,NA,TRBV11-2,TRBJ1-5,CASSLEGQGSQPQHF,TGTGCCAGCAGCTTAGAGGGACAGGGAAGTCAGCCCCAGCATTTT
TRBD2,NA,TRBV25-1,TRBJ2-5,CASSDASGSPQETQYF,TGTGCCAGCAGTGACGCTAGCGGATCCCCCCAAGAGACCCAGTACTTC
NA,NA,TRBV7-7,TRBJ2-1,CASSLAGGEQFF,TGTGCCAGCAGCTTAGCGGGGGGTGAGCAGTTCTTC
NA,NA,TRBV20-1,TRBJ1-1,CSAKVNTEAFF,TGCAGTGCTAAGGTGAACACTGAAGCTTTCTTT
TRBD1,NA,TRBV4-3,TRBJ2-2,CASSRGQGPGELFF,TGCGCCAGCAGCCGCGGACAGGGGCCCGGGGAGCTGTTTTTT